Here is one TCR beta chain with its context. Germline is not matched at one junction end, which may reflect a read error. Starting material of around 460 ng total RNA yielded TCR beta cDNA via a constant-region primer. It was through three nested multiplex PCR rounds of slightly modified ARM-PCR that TCR beta libraries arose. The first two PCR rounds, around 10 cycles each, used TRBV1-TRBV30 forward primers and a C-beta reverse primer. TCRdb re-called the multiplex PCR reads through MiXCR, storing one row per CDR3 protein. Of about 320,000 distinct CDR3 sequences listed, over 55% were seen once; the top ten hold approximately 9.4%. The researchers obtained blood RNA from unsorted whole blood and also extracted germline DNA. Germline CDR1 reads MNHNS; CDR2 reads SASEGT. The CDR3 loop spans 15 amino acids. The sample comes from a study of tumor-infiltrating lymphocytes in primary liver carcinoma.

The sample consisted of peripheral blood. The chain carries TRBV6-1 and TRBJ1-5, with D possibly TRBD1 on 5 matching bases. This sequence originates from a man aged 35 to 55 with primary liver carcinoma and hepatitis B virus infection. The CDR3 nucleotides are TGTGCCTGCAGTGTCGAGCGTGGGGGGAATCAGCCCCAGCATTTT. This encodes CACSVERGGNQPQHF.